These 13 T cell receptor beta chains were all obtained from the same sample, sequenced in a study of CD8 T cells in ankylosing spondylitis. Study-level findings and limits: Seemingly characteristic of ankylosing spondylitis blood was a TCR beta motif consisting of 7 or 8 highly homologous variants.

MiXCR was run by TCRdb on the 5' RACE reads, yielding one entry per CDR3 protein. The sample lists 350,000 or so distinct CDR3 sequences, 6.5% to 10% seen once, with roughly 15% in the top ten. For these TCRs, the target antigens are not known. Sequencing used blood, either unsorted or a sorted T cell fraction (not recorded which). These receptors were collected from a male donor with ankylosing spondylitis.

This clonotype turned up a few times. V gene TRBV19 combines with J gene TRBJ1-3, with 8 bases identical to TRBD1. CDR3 length equals 17 residues. CDR1 is LNHDA and CDR2 is SQIVND in the germline V gene (reference sequence). With 5 bases clipped from V and 0 bases from J, the junction kept 9 bases outside the gene matches. CDR3 nucleotide sequence: TGTGCCAGTAGTCCAGAGCGGACAGGGACCTCTGGAAACACCATATATTTT. Protein sequence: CASSPERTGTSGNTIYF.

This clonotype has more than one count but fewer than ten. V and J are TRBV2 and TRBJ2-7, with a weak D call TRBD1 (8 bases). The length of the CDR3 is 15 residues. Germline CDR1 is SNHLY and CDR2 is FYNNEI. V was trimmed by 6 bases and J by 2 bases, leaving 17 bases between them. CDR3 loop: CASRGDRGLTYEQYF. CDR3 nucleotide sequence: TGTGCCAGCAGAGGAGACAGGGGACTAACCTACGAGCAGTACTTC.

The chain has TRBV20-1 and TRBJ2-3, with D perhaps TRBD1 (5 bases). The CDR3 is made up of 16 amino acids. V was pared by 3 bases and J by 0 bases, with 16 bases between. Germline-derived CDR1 and CDR2 are DFQATT and SNEGSKA (reference sequence). For the CDR3, the DNA is TGCAGTGCTAGTACCCCGAGTGGGGCAAGCACAGATACGCAGTATTTT. This translates into CSASTPSGASTDTQYF.

Remarks on this clonotype: Since no conserved phenylalanine or tryptophan closes the CDR3, a read error is the likely cause. The chain combines TRBV29-1 with TRBJ2-5, with 9 bases lining up with TRBD2. Germline CDR1 and CDR2: SQVTM and ANQGSEA. The CDR3 is 16 amino acids. The V gene end was trimmed by 1 base and the J gene end by 4 bases; junction bases not matched to a gene: 10. CDR3 loop: CSVEGMAWREGETQYL. CDR3 nucleotide sequence: TGCAGCGTTGAAGGAATGGCGTGGCGGGAGGGAGAGACCCAGTACCTC.

This clonotype was detected a few times. The chain uses TRBV7-9 and TRBJ1-2, with D possibly TRBD1 on 5 matching bases. The CDR3 consists of 14 residues. V was shortened by 4 bases and J by 6 bases, with 15 bases between the two germline ends. CDR1 and CDR2 from the germline V gene are SEHNR and FQNEAQ (reference sequence). Here the CDR3 reads CASSYPQRGDGYTF. The CDR3 DNA reads as TGTGCCAGCAGCTACCCTCAGAGGGGCGATGGCTACACCTTC. Looking up the rest from reference TRBV7-9 and TRBJ1-2 gives the full variable domain: DTGVSQNPRHKITKRGQNVTFRCDPISEHNRLYWYRQTLGQGPEFLTYFQNEAQLEKSRLLSDRFSAERPKGSFSTLEIQRTEQGDSAMYLCASSYPQRGDGYTFGSGTRLTVV.

This clonotype occurred many times. This rearrangement joins TRBV11-2 to TRBJ2-1; no firm D call. The germline V and J ends were trimmed by 6 bases and 5 bases, with 11 bases remaining between them. CDR1 and CDR2 (germline): SGHAT, FQNNGV. This CDR3 has 13 residues. The CDR3 DNA follows: TGTGCCAGCAGAGATAGGGCGAACAATGAGCAGTTCTTC. Its protein is CASRDRANNEQFF.

This clonotype was observed at least ten times. The V and J genes are TRBV5-1 and TRBJ2-7; TRBD2 is a possible D gene (5 bases). V was clipped by 0 bases and J by 0 bases, with 10 bases between them. The germline CDR1 and CDR2 sequences are SGHRS and YFSETQ. This CDR3 comprises 15 residues. The CDR3 coding sequence is TGCGCCAGCAGCTTGGCCGGGGTACTCTCCTACGAGCAGTACTTC. This translates into CASSLAGVLSYEQYF.

J is TRBJ1-1 and V is TRBV9, with a weak D call TRBD1 (5 bases). The CDR3 totals 14 residues. Germline values: CDR1 SGDLS, CDR2 YYNGEE. With 0 bases removed from V and 3 bases from J, the gap between germline ends came to 9 bases. CDR3 residues: CASSVGWGDTEAFF. In nucleotides, the CDR3 is TGTGCCAGCAGCGTAGGGTGGGGCGACACTGAAGCTTTCTTT.

The rearrangement uses TRBV6-5 and TRBJ1-2; a weak D match, TRBD1 (5 bases). The CDR3 length is 12 residues. Germline V gene lookup returns CDR1 MNHEY and CDR2 SVGAGI. V was shortened by 4 bases and J by 8 bases, with 11 bases between the two germline ends. In DNA form, the CDR3 reads TGTGCCAGCAGTTTTCAGGGTAACGGCTACACCTTC. The encoded protein is CASSFQGNGYTF.

The chain joins TRBV5-1 to TRBJ2-7; D unclear. Per the germline V gene, CDR1 is SGHRS and CDR2 is YFSETQ. This CDR3 contains 10 residues. The V gene lost 9 bases and the J gene lost 1 base, with 5 bases spanning the gap. Here the CDR3 DNA reads TGCGCCAACTTTTCCTACGAGCAGTACTTC. Its translation: CANFSYEQYF.

The sample holds many counts of this clonotype. The gene calls are TRBV7-2 and TRBJ2-5; D perhaps matches TRBD2 (5 bases). This CDR3 spans 11 amino acids. In germline, CDR1 is SGHTA, CDR2 FQGNSA. V gave up 5 bases and J gave up 7 bases, with 8 bases separating them. Here the CDR3 DNA reads TGTGCCAGCAGCAGCGGTGGGACCCAGTACTTC. Translated, it gives CASSSGGTQYF.

CDR3 in DNA: TGTGCCAGCAGTTTATCTCCGCCTGAAGCTTTCTTT. Translating it yields CASSLSPPEAFF. The rearrangement joins TRBV12-3 or TRBV12-4 to TRBJ1-1; D unresolved. V lost 2 bases, J lost 6 bases, and 7 bases lay in between. The CDR3 sequence is 12 residues long.

A few counts support this clonotype. The genes are TRBV5-1 and TRBJ2-5; 11 bases align to TRBD1. CDR1 is SGHRS and CDR2 is YFSETQ in the germline V gene. The CDR3 has 14 amino acids. The trim removed 4 bases at V and 5 bases at J, leaving 4 bases unmatched. The CDR3 nucleotides read TGCGCCAGCAGCCCCAGGACAGGGGGCGAGACCCAGTACTTC. This codes for CASSPRTGGETQYF. Full variable domain (rest looked up from reference TRBV5-1 and TRBJ2-5): KAGVTQTPRYLIKTRGQQVTLSCSPISGHRSVSWYQQTPGQGLQFLFEYFSETQRNKGNFPGRFSGRQFSNSRSEMNVSTLELGDSALYLCASSPRTGGETQYFGPGTRLLVL.